This T cell receptor beta chain was captured by sequencing in a study of blood T cell repertoires in COVID-19. Across the whole study: COVID-19 samples, acute and convalescent, were from the United States, Italy and Spain. In each case, the material was cDNA or gDNA derived from T cells, B-cell-depleted T cells, or PBMCs.

Per the original data handling: Cell counts per sample came from amplifying reference gene primers. Libraries were prepared by immunoSEQ multiplex PCR; TCRdb keeps only in-frame clonotypes and omits some of them. Clonal size and the V and J genes are those of that table, whereas D and trimming came from the DNA. The sample contains 70,000 to 100,000 clones, nearly 90% of which appear only once. Trimming removed 4 bases from V and 5 bases from J; junction bases left unmatched: 6. The CDR3 extends over 14 amino acids. The germline V gene has CDR1 MDHEN and CDR2 SYDVKM. The sequenced sample was peripheral blood. The TCR originated in a woman older than 75 with active or convalescent COVID-19. The genes are TRBV28 and TRBJ1-2, with 8 bases aligning to TRBD1. CDR3 amino acids: CASSSTRQGYGYTF. The CDR3, as DNA: TGTGCCAGCAGTTCCACCCGACAGGGGTATGGCTACACCTTC.